In its sample, the clone carrying this T cell receptor (beta chain) is large. The data originate from a study of long-term antiretroviral therapy in people with HIV. The CDR3 sequence is 14 residues long. The J segment lost 7 bases and the V segment lost 5 bases, leaving 8 bases of the junction unmatched. Per germline, CDR1 MGHRA and CDR2 YSYEKL. Version v3.0 of the immunoSEQ assay was performed at survey level. Data came from immunoSEQ multiplex PCR; TCRdb stores just in-frame clones and leaves some out. The sample has 27,000 or so clones; around four fifths are singletons. This clonotype originated in a man younger than 35 with HIV. V is TRBV4-1 and J is TRBJ2-7; 10 bases fit TRBD2. The sample in question was unsorted PBMCs, obtained 0.8 years before starting antiretroviral therapy. In DNA, the CDR3 is TGCGCCAGCAGCTACCTAGCGGGAGCGGGAGAGCAGTACTTC. Protein product: CASSYLAGAGEQYF.